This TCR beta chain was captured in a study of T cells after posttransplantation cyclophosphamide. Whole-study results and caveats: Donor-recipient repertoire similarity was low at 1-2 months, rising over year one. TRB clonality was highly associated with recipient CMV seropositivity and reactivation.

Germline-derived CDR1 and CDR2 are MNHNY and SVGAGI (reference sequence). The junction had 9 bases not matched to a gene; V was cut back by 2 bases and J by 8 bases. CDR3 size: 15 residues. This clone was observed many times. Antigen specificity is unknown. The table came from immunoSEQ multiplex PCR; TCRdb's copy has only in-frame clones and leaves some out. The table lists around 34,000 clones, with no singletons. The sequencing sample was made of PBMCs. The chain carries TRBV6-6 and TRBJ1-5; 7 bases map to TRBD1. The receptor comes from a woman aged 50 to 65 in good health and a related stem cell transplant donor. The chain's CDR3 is CASSYRARGQEPQHF. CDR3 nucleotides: TGTGCCAGCAGTTACCGAGCGAGGGGGCAAGAGCCCCAGCATTTT.